One T cell receptor beta chain is described in this entry. Its target is unknown. Assay used: immunoSEQ multiplex PCR; TCRdb lists only in-frame clones, some missing. The sample lists 160,000 or so clones, about 88% occurring once. The sample originates from a study of cytotoxic CD8 clonotypes in ibrutinib-treated CLL. Study information: Recorded responses included about 25 partial and 2 complete; following median about 68 months, approximately 15 stayed remitted and roughly 12 progressed. Points from the study as a whole: The study found public clonotypes uncommon, contracting or stable on treatment.

CDR1 is LNHDA and CDR2 is SQIVND in the germline V gene (reference sequence). V was cut by 5 bases and J by 2 bases, with 18 bases left in between. The CDR3 totals 16 residues. The sequencing used PBMCs, collected at disease progression, from a patient treated with ibrutinib. The receptor comes from a human donor with chronic lymphocytic leukemia. The chain links TRBV19 to TRBJ1-2, with a possible D match to TRBD1 (5 bases). Here the CDR3 reads CASSQFAGRVNYGYTF. CDR3 DNA: TGTGCCAGTAGTCAGTTCGCGGGCAGGGTGAACTATGGCTACACCTTC.